Given below is one T cell receptor beta chain in context. Antigen: not known. These data belong to a study of cytomegalovirus exposure and HLA in healthy donors. Study as a whole: The platform used for the roughly 110 validation repertoires matched that of the 500 to 850 first-cohort repertoires, a later analysis reported.

Assay: immunoSEQ multiplex PCR; the TCRdb copy retains only in-frame clones and omits some. The table has over 200,000 clones, roughly 83% seen once. The V segment lost 4 bases and the J segment 4 bases; nucleotides outside the gene matches: 5. This CDR3 is built from 14 residues. CDR1 SGHRS and CDR2 YFSETQ come from the germline V gene. Study-wide points: The study recorded 160 or so TCR beta chains that were cytomegalovirus-associated. CMV antigen specificity was confirmed in vitro for a few CMV-associated chains.

The approximately 120-subject validation cohort, separate from the approximately 640-subject first cohort, included the donors. Specimen: PBMCs. The chain uses TRBV5-1 and TRBJ1-1; 9 nucleotides match TRBD1. The clonotype originates from a young woman in good health and CMV-seronegative. CDR3 residues: CASSGETGGTEAFF. CDR3 nucleotide sequence: TGCGCCAGCAGCGGGGAGACAGGGGGCACTGAAGCTTTCTTT.